One sample yielded the 29 T cell receptor beta chains listed below, sequenced in a study of cytotoxic CD8 clonotypes in ibrutinib-treated CLL. Clones were sequenced by immunoSEQ multiplex PCR, and TCRdb holds only the in-frame ones, with some missing. Of about 130,000 clones listed, approximately 83% were seen once; the top ten hold around 2%. This specimen consisted of PBMCs, obtained after 24 months of ibrutinib treatment. The receptors here all came from a human donor with chronic lymphocytic leukemia.

V is TRBV5-1 and J is TRBJ2-1; the match to TRBD2 covers 8 bases. V gave up 1 base and J gave up 3 bases; unmatched junction bases: 3. The CDR3 is 15 amino acids. The germline gives CDR1 SGHRS, CDR2 YFSETQ. The CDR3 nucleotides are TGCGCCAGCAGCTTGACTAGCGGATTCTACAATGAGCAGTTCTTC. Translating gives CASSLTSGFYNEQFF.

The V call is TRBV18, the J call TRBJ2-3; no definite D call. Per the germline V gene, CDR1 is KGHSH and CDR2 is LQKENI. Trimming pared 3 bases from V and 4 bases from J, leaving 23 bases between. The CDR3 is 18 residues long. CDR3 sequence: CASSPGVQSSLRADTQYF. In DNA, the CDR3 is TGTGCCAGCTCACCTGGGGTACAAAGCTCCTTAAGGGCAGATACGCAGTATTTT. The full variable domain, in which reference TRBV18 and TRBJ2-3 provide the parts outside the CDR3, is NAGVMQNPRHLVRRRGQEARLRCSPMKGHSHVYWYRQLPEEGLKFMVYLQKENIIDESGMPKERFSAEFPKEGPSILRIQQVVRGDSAAYFCASSPGVQSSLRADTQYFGPGTRLTVL.

V and J are TRBV4-3 and TRBJ2-3; D possibly corresponds to TRBD2 (5 bases). The germline gives CDR1 LGHNA, CDR2 YSLEER. The CDR3 has 13 amino acids. The V and J ends lost 0 bases and 8 bases respectively, with 9 bases between them. The CDR3 spells CASSQDREGTQYF. The CDR3 region has the DNA TGCGCCAGCAGCCAAGATAGAGAGGGTACGCAGTATTTT.

This chain connects TRBV6-5 to TRBJ1-2; no firm D call. Trimming took 0 bases from V and 2 from J, leaving 7 bases between them. Germline loops: CDR1 MNHEY, CDR2 SVGAGI. The CDR3 length is 14 residues. The CDR3 DNA reads TGTGCCAGCAGTTACTCGACCAGGAACTATGGCTACACCTTC. This codes for CASSYSTRNYGYTF.

J is TRBJ2-2 and V is TRBV2; 9 bases match TRBD2. V dropped 2 bases and J dropped 8; count of bases not matched to a gene: 12. CDR1 and CDR2 (germline): SNHLY, FYNNEI. This CDR3 has 17 amino acids. Here the CDR3 DNA reads TGTGCCAGCAGTGAACCCGGGGTGGTAGCGGGAGTAGGGGAGCTGTTTTTT. It specifies CASSEPGVVAGVGELFF.

The chain carries TRBV11-2 and TRBJ2-1; 8 positions match TRBD2. From germline, CDR1 is SGHAT and CDR2 FQNNGV. The trim removed 0 bases at V and 6 bases at J, leaving 4 bases unmatched. This CDR3 region has 15 residues. In DNA, the CDR3 is TGTGCCAGCAGCTTAGAACGTCTAGCGGGCAATGAGCAGTTCTTC. Its protein is CASSLERLAGNEQFF.

The V call is TRBV2, the J call TRBJ1-4; no clear D gene. Per the germline V gene, CDR1 is SNHLY and CDR2 is FYNNEI. The V end lost 6 bases, the J end lost 7 bases, and 21 bases lay between the germline ends. CDR3 length equals 16 residues. The CDR3 is CASRAAVVVWAEKLFF. CDR3 in DNA: TGTGCCAGCAGGGCAGCGGTGGTGGTCTGGGCTGAAAAACTGTTTTTT.

The DNA for the CDR3 is TGTGCCAGCAGCTTCCAGGGGGCGAAAGGAGGTTCACCCCTCCACTTT. Translating it yields CASSFQGAKGGSPLHF. The V call is TRBV7-9, the J call TRBJ1-6, with 8 bases matching TRBD1. The CDR3 has 16 residues. CDR1 SEHNR and CDR2 FQNEAQ come from the germline V gene (reference sequence). Germline trimming cut 3 bases from V and 9 bases from J; bases unmatched to any gene: 10.

This clone was counted a few times. The chain uses TRBV18 and TRBJ1-3, with 9 bases identical to TRBD1. The CDR3 is 14 residues long. In germline, CDR1 is KGHSH, CDR2 LQKENI. Germline trimming cut 3 bases from V and 11 bases from J; bases unmatched to any gene: 8. CDR3 sequence reads: CASSPGQGERPIYF. The CDR3 DNA reads as TGTGCCAGCTCACCGGGACAGGGAGAGCGGCCCATATATTTT.

The genes are TRBV15 and TRBJ1-4; weak D call: TRBD1 (5 bases). Germline V gene lookup returns CDR1 LNHNV and CDR2 YYDKDF (reference sequence). This CDR3 has 16 residues. Trimming cost V 0 bases and J 7 bases, with 15 bases left between them. The CDR3 nucleotides are TGTGCCACCAGCAGAGACCGGGACTCTTCCAGTGAAAAACTGTTTTTT. It is translated as CATSRDRDSSSEKLFF.

This clone has a single count. The rearrangement links TRBV7-2 to TRBJ2-7; 12 nucleotides agree with TRBD2. J lost 2 bases, V lost 5 bases, and 4 bases had no gene match. CDR3 size: 15 residues. CDR1 and CDR2 (germline): SGHTA, FQGNSA. CDR3: CASSPWTSGTYEQYF. CDR3 bases: TGTGCCAGCAGCCCCTGGACTAGCGGGACCTACGAGCAGTACTTC.

This clone occurred a few times. The chain carries TRBV19 and TRBJ2-1; D is uncertain. The CDR3 loop spans 11 amino acids. The V gene's germline CDR1 is LNHDA and CDR2 SQIVND (reference sequence). V lost 6 bases and J lost 7, with 7 bases in between. The CDR3 DNA sequence: TGTGCCAGTAGGCTTCGGAATGAGCAGTTCTTC. It codes for CASRLRNEQFF.

The chain is built from TRBV5-1 and TRBJ2-5; D remains unclear. V lost 5 bases and J 2 bases, leaving 10 bases between the germline ends. The CDR3 extends over 13 amino acids. The germline V gene encodes CDR1 SGHRS and CDR2 YFSETQ. DNA of the CDR3: TGCGCCAGCAGTCTCGAGACACAAGAGACCCAGTACTTC. It specifies CASSLETQETQYF.

The V and J genes are TRBV4-1 and TRBJ2-3, with TRBD2 identical over 10 bases. The CDR3 consists of 14 residues. The germline CDR1 and CDR2 sequences are MGHRA and YSYEKL. With V trimmed by 1 base and J by 11 bases, 6 bases remained unmatched. DNA for the CDR3: TGCGCCAGCAGCCAAGGAAGCGGGAGGGGGATGCAGTATTTT. Residues: CASSQGSGRGMQYF.

This rearrangement joins TRBV4-3 to TRBJ2-6; D remains ambiguous. The V end was cut by 5 bases, the J end by 0 bases, with 14 bases between. CDR1 is LGHNA and CDR2 is YSLEER in the germline V gene. The CDR3 extends over 17 amino acids. The CDR3 region has the DNA TGCGCCAGCAGCATGACACAGTCTAGCTCTGGGGCCAACGTCCTGACTTTC. It codes for CASSMTQSSSGANVLTF.

V gene TRBV7-6 combines with J gene TRBJ2-1, with D perhaps matching TRBD2 (5 bases). The V end lost 8 bases, the J end lost 7 bases, and 15 bases lay between the germline ends. This CDR3 contains 13 residues. Germline V gives CDR1 SGHVS, CDR2 FNYEAQ. CDR3 region: CASGRTSLNEQFF. CDR3 nucleotide sequence: TGTGCCAGCGGAAGAACTAGTTTGAATGAGCAGTTCTTC.

The chain uses TRBV4-3 and TRBJ1-1; D gene unclear. The V end was cut by 3 bases, the J end by 7 bases, with 15 bases between. CDR1 is LGHNA and CDR2 is YSLEER in the germline V gene. This CDR3 spans 14 amino acids. CDR3 loop: CASSHSQARGEAFF. CDR3 DNA sequence: TGCGCCAGCAGCCACAGCCAAGCGAGAGGTGAAGCTTTCTTT.

This chain uses TRBV5-1 with TRBJ1-1; possibly TRBD1 for D (5 bases). The CDR3 contains 14 residues. Looked up from germline, CDR1 is SGHRS and CDR2 is YFSETQ. The V gene lost 4 bases and the J gene lost 4 bases, with 14 bases spanning the gap. The CDR3 loop reads CASSPGPGSTEAFF. The CDR3 DNA reads TGCGCCAGCAGCCCAGGGCCAGGCTCCACTGAAGCTTTCTTT.

V and J are TRBV5-8 and TRBJ2-3; D is unclear. V lost 0 bases and J lost 6, with 11 bases in between. The CDR3 runs to 14 residues. Germline-derived CDR1 and CDR2 are SGHTS and YDEGEE. The CDR3 here is CASSLGVGPDTQYF. The DNA of the CDR3 is TGTGCCAGCAGCTTGGGGGTTGGGCCTGATACGCAGTATTTT. Drawing the rest from reference TRBV5-8 and TRBJ2-3, the complete variable domain is EAGVTQSPTHLIKTRGQQATLRCSPISGHTSVYWYQQALGLGLQFLLWYDEGEERNRGNFPPRFSGRQFPNYSSELNVNALELEDSALYLCASSLGVGPDTQYFGPGTRLTVL.

The chain has TRBV28 and TRBJ1-2; D is unclear. The V end was cut by 2 bases, the J end by 4 bases, with 17 bases between. This CDR3 is 16 amino acids long. Germline CDR1 MDHEN, CDR2 SYDVKM. The CDR3 coding sequence is TGTGCCAGCAGTTTACCGCCGCACATACCGGGCTATGGCTACACCTTC. As protein: CASSLPPHIPGYGYTF.

This rearrangement joins TRBV4-1 to TRBJ2-7, with unresolved D. CDR3 length: 15 residues. CDR1 and CDR2 from the germline V gene are MGHRA and YSYEKL. V dropped 2 bases and J dropped 1 base, with 12 bases sitting between them. The CDR3 region has the DNA TGCGCCAGCAGCCAACGGTCAACAGAGTCCTACGAGCAGTACTTC. Translating gives CASSQRSTESYEQYF.

The rearrangement joins TRBV7-2 to TRBJ1-5; D unresolved. Germline CDR1 reads SGHTA; CDR2 reads FQGNSA. Trimming took 5 bases from V and 6 from J, leaving 8 bases between them. The CDR3 loop spans 12 amino acids. The CDR3 DNA follows: TGTGCCAGCAGCCCCGTAGGTCAGCCCCAGCATTTT. This sequence encodes CASSPVGQPQHF.

This chain connects TRBV5-3 to TRBJ2-1; the D gene is possibly TRBD1 (5 bases). TRBV5-3 is noted as an ORF with a role that remains uncertain. This CDR3 comprises 15 residues. V was clipped by 3 bases and J by 4 bases, with 14 bases between them. This chain's CDR3 is CARSCSWGAYNEQFF. CDR3 sequence (DNA): TGTGCCAGAAGCTGTTCATGGGGCGCGTACAATGAGCAGTTCTTC.

The chain employs TRBV5-8 and TRBJ1-2; 7 nucleotides align to TRBD1. V shed 4 bases, J shed 3 bases, and the junction held 15 bases outside the gene matches. CDR3 length: 17 residues. Per germline, CDR1 SGHTS and CDR2 YDEGEE. CDR3 sequence: CASSGADRAQVYYGYTF. CDR3 bases: TGTGCCAGCAGCGGGGCTGACAGGGCACAGGTGTACTATGGCTACACCTTC. The whole variable domain, remainder taken from reference TRBV5-8 and TRBJ1-2, is EAGVTQSPTHLIKTRGQQATLRCSPISGHTSVYWYQQALGLGLQFLLWYDEGEERNRGNFPPRFSGRQFPNYSSELNVNALELEDSALYLCASSGADRAQVYYGYTFGSGTRLTVV.

The chain carries TRBV30 and TRBJ1-2; 7 bases align to TRBD1. The V gene end was trimmed by 4 bases and the J gene end by 11 bases; junction bases not matched to a gene: 10. Germline V gene sequence: CDR1 GTSNPN, CDR2 SVGIG (reference sequence). This CDR3 region has 12 residues. CDR3 sequence: CAWKDRSQGYTF. The CDR3 DNA follows: TGTGCCTGGAAGGACAGGTCTCAGGGGTACACCTTC.

The V gene is TRBV28, the J gene TRBJ1-4; 8 bases are a match to TRBD1. The germline gives CDR1 MDHEN, CDR2 SYDVKM. This CDR3 is 22 amino acids long. Trimming took 5 bases from V and 3 from J; bases not matched to a gene: 26. In DNA form, the CDR3 reads TGTGCCAGCAGTAACAGGGGGTCATCTTCCCCTCAGGGGTGGCAGTCTAATGAAAAACTGTTTTTT. Translated, it gives CASSNRGSSSPQGWQSNEKLFF.

The rearrangement uses TRBV30 and TRBJ2-2, with TRBD1 matching 8 bases. J gave up 2 bases and V 8 bases, and 7 bases lay outside the gene matches. Germline CDR1 GTSNPN, CDR2 SVGIG (reference sequence). CDR3 length: 14 residues. The CDR3: CALTTGGNTGELFF. In nucleotides, the CDR3 is TGTGCCCTGACCACAGGGGGTAACACCGGGGAGCTGTTTTTT.

This clone was observed a few times. The genes are TRBV10-3 and TRBJ1-3; D call uncertain. CDR3 size: 14 residues. Trimming pared 0 bases from V and 4 bases from J, leaving 7 bases between. From germline, CDR1 is ENHRY and CDR2 SYGVKD. The CDR3 DNA is TGTGCCATCAGTGAGTCGTCTGGGGGAAACACCATATATTTT. Encoded protein: CAISESSGGNTIYF.

The chain uses TRBV6-5 and TRBJ1-4; D might be TRBD1 (5 bases). This CDR3 region has 14 residues. Trimming left V 5 bases short and J 4 bases short, with 11 bases between. Looked up from germline, CDR1 is MNHEY and CDR2 is SVGAGI. The CDR3 here is CASSNRDGNEKLFF. CDR3 nucleotide sequence: TGTGCCAGCAGTAACCGGGACGGTAATGAAAAACTGTTTTTT.